The 20 T cell receptor beta chains below come from one sample, sequenced in a study of blood T cell repertoires in COVID-19 (dated by TCRdb to the early 2020s). Libraries were built with the immunoSEQ multiplex PCR assay. TCRdb stores this immuneACCESS table with in-frame sequences only. Part of the clones is absent; in the studies checked, under half of the shortfall reflects unresolved V genes, and no reason is known for the rest. This sample comprises around 100,000 clones, just over 90% of them detected only once. Approximately 5.1% of the sample lies in the top ten. Source material: peripheral blood. Receptors were obtained from a man between 50 and 59 years old with acute or convalescent COVID-19.

The V gene is TRBV6-5, the J gene TRBJ1-5; D ambiguous. V lost 4 bases and J lost 3, with 16 bases in between. The CDR3 extends over 16 amino acids. Per germline, CDR1 MNHEY and CDR2 SVGAGI. This chain's CDR3 is CASSSLSGGDNQPQHF. The CDR3 bases are TGTGCCAGCAGTTCCCTCTCGGGAGGAGACAATCAGCCCCAGCATTTT.

The CDR3 is CASSQGQLNTEAFF. The CDR3 DNA reads TGTGCCAGCAGCCAAGGACAGCTAAACACTGAAGCTTTCTTT. The J gene is TRBJ1-1, the V gene TRBV3-1 (or the pseudogene TRBV3-2), with D perhaps TRBD1 (5 bases). Germline lookup yields CDR1 LGHDT and CDR2 YNNKEL (reference sequence). This CDR3 is built from 14 residues. Trimming cost V 1 base and J 2 bases, with 8 bases left between them.

The V call is TRBV30, the J call TRBJ1-2; 10 positions agree with TRBD1. There are 12 residues in the CDR3. Germline-derived CDR1 and CDR2 are GTSNPN and SVGIG (reference sequence). J was trimmed by 7 bases and V by 5 bases; bases with no gene match: 4. CDR3 nucleotide sequence: TGTGCCTGGGGACAGGGGGGAAGTGGCTACACCTTC. Translation: CAWGQGGSGYTF.

The V gene is TRBV19, the J gene TRBJ2-4; 12 bases agree with TRBD2. The length of the CDR3 is 19 residues. CDR1 is LNHDA, CDR2 SQIVND, per germline (reference sequence). With V trimmed by 1 base and J by 2 bases, 9 bases remained unmatched. The CDR3 DNA sequence: TGTGCCAGTAGTATAGCAGGAAGACTAGCGGGAGACCCCAAAAACATTCAGTACTTC. Its translation is CASSIAGRLAGDPKNIQYF.

This sequence joins TRBV30 and TRBJ2-3; TRBD2 matches at 9 bases. The CDR3 is made up of 14 amino acids. Germline V gene data show CDR1 as GTSNPN and CDR2 as SVGIG (reference sequence). V shed 5 bases and J 3 bases; nucleotides not matched to a gene: 6. The DNA for the CDR3 is TGTGCCTGGGACTTCAGCGGGAGGACAGATACGCAGTATTTT. Its protein is CAWDFSGRTDTQYF.

V gene TRBV7-2 combines with J gene TRBJ1-3, with D maybe TRBD1 (6 bases). Per the germline V gene, CDR1 is SGHTA and CDR2 is FQGNSA. The length of the CDR3 is 16 residues. The germline V and J ends were trimmed by 5 bases and 1 base, with 15 bases remaining between them. CDR3 in amino acids: CASSPQGRVSGNTIYF. DNA of the CDR3: TGTGCCAGCAGCCCACAGGGTAGGGTTTCTGGAAACACCATATATTTT.

The chain recombines TRBV6-2 or TRBV6-3 with TRBJ2-3; TRBD2 agrees at 13 bases. There are 19 residues in the CDR3. The germline gives CDR1 MNHEY, CDR2 SVGEGT. The V and J ends lost 0 bases and 1 base, in that order; junction bases with no gene match: 7. The CDR3 here is CASSYSTPGLAGRTDTQYF. The CDR3 coding sequence is TGTGCCAGCAGTTACTCTACTCCGGGACTAGCGGGACGCACAGATACGCAGTATTTT.

The CDR3 bases are TGTGCCGGCAACAAGAACACCGGGGAGCTGTTTTTT. Translation gives CAGNKNTGELFF. The chain uses TRBV6-5 and TRBJ2-2; D gene ambiguous. CDR3 size: 12 residues. Deletions cut 11 bases from V and 1 base from J, with 8 bases between. Germline V gene data show CDR1 as MNHEY and CDR2 as SVGAGI.

The chain combines TRBV27 with TRBJ2-5; maybe TRBD2 (6 bases). CDR1 is MNHEY, CDR2 SMNVEV, per germline (reference sequence). The CDR3 is 16 residues long. Trimming shortened V by 6 bases and J by 4 bases, and 21 bases separated the two germline ends. The CDR3 DNA reads as TGTGCCAGCAGGATACGTAGCGAGGGAGGACTAGAGACCCAGTACTTC. Translated: CASRIRSEGGLETQYF.

J is TRBJ1-2 and V is TRBV6-2 or TRBV6-3; the D is unclear. V shed 6 bases and J shed 5 bases, with 19 bases lying between them. The CDR3 runs 15 residues. The germline V gene has CDR1 MNHEY and CDR2 SVGEGT. CDR3 in amino acids: CASSASGGFAYGYTF. The DNA for the CDR3 is TGTGCCAGCAGCGCTTCGGGTGGGTTCGCATATGGCTACACCTTC.

The rearrangement uses TRBV7-2 and TRBJ1-2; D call uncertain. The CDR3 is 15 amino acids. Trimming pared 1 base from V and 8 bases from J, leaving 17 bases between. Germline CDR1 reads SGHTA; CDR2 reads FQGNSA. CDR3 nucleotide sequence: TGTGCCAGCAGCTTAGTGCTCGGGGTAGCACGGGGCTACACCTTC. It codes for CASSLVLGVARGYTF.

This chain links TRBV10-2 with TRBJ1-5, with 7 bases lining up with TRBD1. Germline CDR1 is WSHSY and CDR2 is SAAADI. J lost 0 bases, V lost 0 bases, and 14 bases had no gene match. The CDR3 has 20 amino acids. The CDR3 loop reads CASSESKGTAPTHSNQPQHF. The CDR3 region has the DNA TGCGCCAGCAGTGAGTCGAAAGGGACAGCCCCTACCCATAGCAATCAGCCCCAGCATTTT.

The chain carries TRBV5-1 and TRBJ1-3; TRBD1 is a possible D gene (6 bases). Germline V lookup: CDR1 SGHRS, CDR2 YFSETQ. The CDR3 extends over 15 amino acids. Trimming shortened V by 4 bases and J by 4 bases, and 15 bases separated the two germline ends. The CDR3 reads CASSPIWGPGNTIYF. For the CDR3, the DNA is TGCGCCAGCAGCCCCATATGGGGGCCCGGAAACACCATATATTTT.

The chain carries TRBV5-1 and TRBJ2-5; 10 positions match TRBD2. Germline V gives CDR1 SGHRS, CDR2 YFSETQ. The CDR3 has 15 residues. The ends lost 8 bases at V and 3 bases at J; junction bases unmatched: 10. The CDR3 region has the DNA TGCGCCAGTCGTACCGGGACTAGCGAAGAAGAGACCCAGTACTTC. Amino acid sequence: CASRTGTSEEETQYF.

The rearrangement links TRBV4-1 to TRBJ2-5; 7 bases are shared with TRBD1. After removal of 5 bases from V and 2 bases from J, the junction contained 2 bases not matched to a gene. Per the germline V gene, CDR1 is MGHRA and CDR2 is YSYEKL. This CDR3 has 13 amino acids. The CDR3 DNA is TGCGCCAGCAGCTTGGGACAGCAAGAGACCCAGTACTTC. Translating it yields CASSLGQQETQYF.

The chain combines TRBV24-1 with TRBJ2-1, with D maybe TRBD1 (5 bases). The CDR3 sequence is 14 residues long. In germline, CDR1 is KGHDR, CDR2 SFDVKD. Trimming cost V 4 bases and J 9 bases, with 15 bases left between them. CDR3 region: CATSEPTGYGEQFF. CDR3 bases: TGTGCCACCAGTGAACCTACAGGATATGGTGAGCAGTTCTTC.

This chain connects TRBV5-1 to TRBJ2-3; no clear D gene. Trimming removed 2 bases at V and 2 bases at J, with 12 bases between. Germline CDR1 and CDR2: SGHRS and YFSETQ. CDR3 size: 15 residues. CDR3 sequence: CASSLQKKSTDTQYF. CDR3 DNA sequence: TGCGCCAGCAGCTTACAAAAAAAATCCACAGATACGCAGTATTTT. The full variable domain, rest sourced from reference TRBV5-1 and TRBJ2-3, is KAGVTQTPRYLIKTRGQQVTLSCSPISGHRSVSWYQQTPGQGLQFLFEYFSETQRNKGNFPGRFSGRQFSNSRSEMNVSTLELGDSALYLCASSLQKKSTDTQYFGPGTRLTVL.

This chain links TRBV4-1 with TRBJ2-5, with 8 nucleotides matching TRBD2. This CDR3 is built from 15 residues. Looked up from germline, CDR1 is MGHRA and CDR2 is YSYEKL. The V gene end was trimmed by 1 base and the J gene end by 5 bases; junction bases not matched to a gene: 6. DNA of the CDR3: TGCGCCAGCAGCCAAGGGGGGAGCGGGAGCGAGACCCAGTACTTC. Protein product: CASSQGGSGSETQYF.

The chain recombines TRBV6-5 with TRBJ1-2, with 7 bases that match TRBD1. Germline loops: CDR1 MNHEY, CDR2 SVGAGI. CDR3 size: 14 residues. With 6 bases clipped from V and 0 bases from J, the junction kept 4 bases outside the gene matches. The CDR3 nucleotides read TGTGCCAGCAGCCGGACAGGCGCTAACTATGGCTACACCTTC. Encoded protein: CASSRTGANYGYTF.

The V gene is TRBV25-1, the J gene TRBJ1-2; tentative D call: TRBD1 (5 bases). This CDR3 contains 13 residues. Germline V lookup: CDR1 MGHDK, CDR2 SYGVNS. The DNA for the CDR3 is TGTGCAGCAGGGCCGGGGGAGGGCTATGGCTACACCTTC. Amino acids: CAAGPGEGYGYTF.